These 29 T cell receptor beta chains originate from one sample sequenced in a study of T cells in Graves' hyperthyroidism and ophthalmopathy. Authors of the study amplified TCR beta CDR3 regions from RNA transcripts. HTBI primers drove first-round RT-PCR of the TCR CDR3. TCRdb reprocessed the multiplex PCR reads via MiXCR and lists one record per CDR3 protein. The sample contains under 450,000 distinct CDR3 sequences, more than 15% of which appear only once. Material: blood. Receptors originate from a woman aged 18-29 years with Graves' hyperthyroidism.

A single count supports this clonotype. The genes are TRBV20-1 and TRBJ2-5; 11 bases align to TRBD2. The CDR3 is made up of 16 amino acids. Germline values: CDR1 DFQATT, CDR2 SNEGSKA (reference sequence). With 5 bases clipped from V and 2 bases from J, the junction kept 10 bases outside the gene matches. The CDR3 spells CSARSLLAGAQETQYF. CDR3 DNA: TGCAGTGCTCGTTCGTTACTAGCGGGAGCACAAGAGACCCAGTACTTC.

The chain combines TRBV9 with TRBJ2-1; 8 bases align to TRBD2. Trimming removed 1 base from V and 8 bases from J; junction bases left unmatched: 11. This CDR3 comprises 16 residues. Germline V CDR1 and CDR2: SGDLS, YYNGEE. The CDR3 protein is CASSVPSAGGGDEQFF. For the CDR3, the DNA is TGTGCCAGCAGCGTACCCTCTGCGGGAGGTGGCGATGAGCAGTTCTTC.

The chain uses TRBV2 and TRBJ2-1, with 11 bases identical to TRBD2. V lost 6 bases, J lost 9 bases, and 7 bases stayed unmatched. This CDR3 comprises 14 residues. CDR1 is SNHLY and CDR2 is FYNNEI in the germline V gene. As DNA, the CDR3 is TGTGCCAGCAGGCATAGCGGGGGGGCCGCTGAGCAGTTCTTC. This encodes CASRHSGGAAEQFF.

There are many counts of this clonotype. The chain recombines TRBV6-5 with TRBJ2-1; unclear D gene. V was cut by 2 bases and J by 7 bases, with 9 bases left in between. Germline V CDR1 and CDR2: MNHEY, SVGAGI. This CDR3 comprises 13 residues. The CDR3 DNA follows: TGTGCCAGCAGTTACAGTTCCGGGAATGAGCAGTTCTTC. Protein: CASSYSSGNEQFF.

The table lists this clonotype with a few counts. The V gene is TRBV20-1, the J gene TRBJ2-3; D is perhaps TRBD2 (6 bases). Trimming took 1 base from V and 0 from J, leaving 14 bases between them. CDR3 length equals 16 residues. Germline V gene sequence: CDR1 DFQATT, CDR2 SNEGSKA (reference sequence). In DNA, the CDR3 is TGCAGTGCTAGAGTATTCGGCGGGGTTAGCACAGATACGCAGTATTTT. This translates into CSARVFGGVSTDTQYF.

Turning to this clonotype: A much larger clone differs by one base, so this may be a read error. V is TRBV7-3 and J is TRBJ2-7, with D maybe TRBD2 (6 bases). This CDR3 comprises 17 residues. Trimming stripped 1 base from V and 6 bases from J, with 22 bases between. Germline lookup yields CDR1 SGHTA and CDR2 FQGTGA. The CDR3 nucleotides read TGTGCCAGCAGCTTAAGCCCCTCTTCGGGGGAGCAAAGCGAGCAGTACTTC. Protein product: CASSLSPSSGEQSEQYF.

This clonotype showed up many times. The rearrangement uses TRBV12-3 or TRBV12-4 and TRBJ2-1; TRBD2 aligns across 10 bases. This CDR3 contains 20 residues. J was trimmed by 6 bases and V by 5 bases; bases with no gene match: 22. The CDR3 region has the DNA TGTGCCAGCAGTCCGCATTATAGCGGGGGGACTCCCCAAGCCCCCAATGAGCAGTTCTTC. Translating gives CASSPHYSGGTPQAPNEQFF.

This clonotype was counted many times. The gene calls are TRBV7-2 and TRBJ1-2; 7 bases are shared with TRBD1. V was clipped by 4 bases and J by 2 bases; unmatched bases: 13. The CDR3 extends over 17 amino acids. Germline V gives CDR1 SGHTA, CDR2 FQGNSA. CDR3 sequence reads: CASSSSDRGGQNYGYTF. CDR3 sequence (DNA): TGTGCCAGCAGCTCCTCTGACCGGGGGGGACAGAACTATGGCTACACCTTC.

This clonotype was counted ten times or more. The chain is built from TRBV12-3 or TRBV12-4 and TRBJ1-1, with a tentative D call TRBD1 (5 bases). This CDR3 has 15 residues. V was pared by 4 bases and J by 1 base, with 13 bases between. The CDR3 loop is CASSSSWQGNTEAFF. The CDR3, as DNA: TGTGCCAGCAGTTCATCTTGGCAGGGGAACACTGAAGCTTTCTTT.

The CDR3 nucleotides are TGTGCCAGCAGTGAATTAGGACTAGCGGGAGTCAATGAGCAGTTCTTC. It is translated as CASSELGLAGVNEQFF. This chain links TRBV25-1 with TRBJ2-1, with 13 bases lining up with TRBD2. CDR3 length: 16 amino acids. J lost 6 bases, V lost 1 base, and 3 bases had no gene match. In germline, CDR1 is MGHDK, CDR2 SYGVNS.

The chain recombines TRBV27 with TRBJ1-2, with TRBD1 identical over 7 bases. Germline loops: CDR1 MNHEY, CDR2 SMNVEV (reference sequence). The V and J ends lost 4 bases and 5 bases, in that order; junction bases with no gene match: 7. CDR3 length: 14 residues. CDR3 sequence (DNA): TGTGCCAGCAGTTCATACAGGGGACCGTATGGCTACACCTTC. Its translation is CASSSYRGPYGYTF.

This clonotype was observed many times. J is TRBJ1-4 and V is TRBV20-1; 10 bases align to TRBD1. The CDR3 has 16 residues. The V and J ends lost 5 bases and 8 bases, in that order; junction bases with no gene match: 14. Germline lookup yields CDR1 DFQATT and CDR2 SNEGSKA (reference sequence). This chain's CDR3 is CSAPGTGASVGEKLFF. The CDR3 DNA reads TGCAGTGCTCCCGGGACAGGGGCCAGTGTTGGCGAAAAACTGTTTTTT.

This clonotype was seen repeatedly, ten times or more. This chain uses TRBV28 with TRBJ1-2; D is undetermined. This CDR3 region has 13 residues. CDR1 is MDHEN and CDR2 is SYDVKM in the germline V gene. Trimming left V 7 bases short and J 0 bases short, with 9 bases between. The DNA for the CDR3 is TGTGCCAGCACCTACGGGGCTAACTATGGCTACACCTTC. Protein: CASTYGANYGYTF.

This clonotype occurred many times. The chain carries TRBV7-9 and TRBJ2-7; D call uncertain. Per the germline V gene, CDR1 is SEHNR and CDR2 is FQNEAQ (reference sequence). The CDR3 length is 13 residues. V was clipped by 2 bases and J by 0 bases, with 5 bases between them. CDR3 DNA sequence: TGTGCCAGCAGCTTAATTTCCTCCTACGAGCAGTACTTC. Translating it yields CASSLISSYEQYF.

DNA of the CDR3: TGTGCCAGCAGCGTAGAAGGGGACGCGAGGAACACTGAAGCTTTCTTT. It specifies CASSVEGDARNTEAFF. The J gene is TRBJ1-1, the V gene TRBV9, with D perhaps matching TRBD1 (5 bases). CDR1 and CDR2 from the germline V gene are SGDLS and YYNGEE. V gave up 0 bases and J gave up 1 base, with 13 bases separating them. The CDR3 length is 16 residues.

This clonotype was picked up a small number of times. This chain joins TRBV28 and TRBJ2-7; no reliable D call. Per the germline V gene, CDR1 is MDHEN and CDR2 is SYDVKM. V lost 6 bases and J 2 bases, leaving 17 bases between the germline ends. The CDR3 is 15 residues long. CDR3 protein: CASSLPLGSAYEQYF. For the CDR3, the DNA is TGTGCCAGCAGCCTCCCCCTCGGCAGCGCCTACGAGCAGTACTTC.

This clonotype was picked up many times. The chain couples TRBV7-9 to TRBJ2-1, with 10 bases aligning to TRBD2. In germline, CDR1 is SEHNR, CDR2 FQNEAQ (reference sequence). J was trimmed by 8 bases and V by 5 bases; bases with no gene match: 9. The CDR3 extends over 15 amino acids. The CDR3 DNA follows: TGTGCCAGCAGCAATAGCGGGGGGCCGGTTGATGAGCAGTTCTTC. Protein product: CASSNSGGPVDEQFF.

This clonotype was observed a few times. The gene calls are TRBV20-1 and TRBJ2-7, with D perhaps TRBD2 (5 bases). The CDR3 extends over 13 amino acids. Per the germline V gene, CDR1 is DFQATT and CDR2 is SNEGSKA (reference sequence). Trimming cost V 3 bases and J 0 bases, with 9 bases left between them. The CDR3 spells CSARGSVSYEQYF. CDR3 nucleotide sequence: TGCAGTGCTAGGGGGAGTGTCTCCTACGAGCAGTACTTC.

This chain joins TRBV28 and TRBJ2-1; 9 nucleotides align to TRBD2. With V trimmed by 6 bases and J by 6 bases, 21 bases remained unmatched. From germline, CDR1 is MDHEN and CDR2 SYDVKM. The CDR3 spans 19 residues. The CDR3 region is CASSRRVLLGGRAGNEQFF. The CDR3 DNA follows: TGTGCCAGCAGCCGGAGGGTCCTTCTAGGCGGGAGGGCGGGCAATGAGCAGTTCTTC.

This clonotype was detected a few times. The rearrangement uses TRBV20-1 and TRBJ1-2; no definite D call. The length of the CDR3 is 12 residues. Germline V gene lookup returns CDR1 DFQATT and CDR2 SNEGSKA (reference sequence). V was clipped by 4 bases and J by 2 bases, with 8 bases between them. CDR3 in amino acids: CSANDPNYGYTF. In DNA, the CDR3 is TGCAGTGCTAACGACCCAAACTATGGCTACACCTTC.

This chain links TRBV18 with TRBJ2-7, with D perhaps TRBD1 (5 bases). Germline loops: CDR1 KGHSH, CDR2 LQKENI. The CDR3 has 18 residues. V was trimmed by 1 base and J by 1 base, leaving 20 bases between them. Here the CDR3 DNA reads TGTGCCAGCTCACCACTCAGGGCCTCCCCGACAGCATCCTACGAGCAGTACTTC. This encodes CASSPLRASPTASYEQYF.

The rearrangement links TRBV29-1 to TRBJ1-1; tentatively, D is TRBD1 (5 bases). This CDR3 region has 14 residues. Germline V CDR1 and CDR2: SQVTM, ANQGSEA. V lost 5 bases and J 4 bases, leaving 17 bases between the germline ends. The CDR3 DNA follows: TGCAGCGTTTACGTCGGGACGGAGGGCACTGAAGCTTTCTTT. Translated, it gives CSVYVGTEGTEAFF.

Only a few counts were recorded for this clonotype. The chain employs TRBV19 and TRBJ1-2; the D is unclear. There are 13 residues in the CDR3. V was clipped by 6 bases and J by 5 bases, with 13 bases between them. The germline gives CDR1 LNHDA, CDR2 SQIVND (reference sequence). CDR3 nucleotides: TGTGCCAGTAGGAGAGACGGAGGATATGGCTACACCTTC. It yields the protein CASRRDGGYGYTF.

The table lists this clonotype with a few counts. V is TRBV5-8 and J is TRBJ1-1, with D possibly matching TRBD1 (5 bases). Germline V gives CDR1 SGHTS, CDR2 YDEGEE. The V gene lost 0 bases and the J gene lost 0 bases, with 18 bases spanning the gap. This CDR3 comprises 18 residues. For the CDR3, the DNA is TGTGCCAGCAGCTTGGTTCGAAGAGCCGGGGACTTGAACACTGAAGCTTTCTTT. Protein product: CASSLVRRAGDLNTEAFF.

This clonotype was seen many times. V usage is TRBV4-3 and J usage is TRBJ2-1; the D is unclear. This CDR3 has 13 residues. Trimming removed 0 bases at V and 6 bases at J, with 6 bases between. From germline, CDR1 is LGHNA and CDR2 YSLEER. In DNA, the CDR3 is TGCGCCAGCAGCCAAGATCCAGGCAATGAGCAGTTCTTC. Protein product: CASSQDPGNEQFF.

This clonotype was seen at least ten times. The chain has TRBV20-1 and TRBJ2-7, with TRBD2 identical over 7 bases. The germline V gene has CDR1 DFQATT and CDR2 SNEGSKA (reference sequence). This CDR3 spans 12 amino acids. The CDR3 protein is CGCGSISYEQYF. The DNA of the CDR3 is TGCGGGTGCGGGAGTATCTCCTACGAGCAGTACTTC.

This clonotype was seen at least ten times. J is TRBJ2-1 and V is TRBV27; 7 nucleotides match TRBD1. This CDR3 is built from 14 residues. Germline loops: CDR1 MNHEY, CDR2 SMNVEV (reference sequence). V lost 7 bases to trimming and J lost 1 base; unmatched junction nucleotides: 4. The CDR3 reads CASTETGSYNEQFF. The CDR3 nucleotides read TGTGCCAGCACCGAGACAGGGTCCTACAATGAGCAGTTCTTC.

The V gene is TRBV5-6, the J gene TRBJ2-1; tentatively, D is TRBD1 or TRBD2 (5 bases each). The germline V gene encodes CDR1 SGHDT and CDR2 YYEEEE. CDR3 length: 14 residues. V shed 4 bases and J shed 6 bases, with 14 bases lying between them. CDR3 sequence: CASSPGPWGNEQFF. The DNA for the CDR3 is TGTGCCAGCAGCCCGGGACCCTGGGGCAATGAGCAGTTCTTC.

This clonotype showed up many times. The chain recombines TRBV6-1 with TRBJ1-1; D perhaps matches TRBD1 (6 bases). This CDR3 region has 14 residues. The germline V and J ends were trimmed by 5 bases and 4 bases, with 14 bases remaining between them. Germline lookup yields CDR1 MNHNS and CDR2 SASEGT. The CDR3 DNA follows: TGTGCCAGCAGTATGGGGGGGCGGACCACTGAAGCTTTCTTT. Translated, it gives CASSMGGRTTEAFF.